This T cell receptor beta chain was documented in a study of vaccination and CD4 T cells after COVID-19 (dated by TCRdb to the early 2020s). Looking at the study overall: Convalescent patients had a positive SARS-CoV-2 result on nasal swab PCR, and of these patients, some 10 had mild disease and one had severe disease. The convalescent cohort included six males and four females, with two Hispanic individuals, seven Caucasians, two Asians and one multiracial person. Participants received two doses of either the Pfizer-BioNTech BNT162b2 vaccine (n=8) or the Moderna mRNA-1273 vaccine (n=2). Post-COVID blood samples were collected from convalescent patients a median of around 100 days after diagnosis, with a range of about 35 to 170 days. Post-vaccine blood samples were taken a median of around 70 days after the second vaccine dose, with a range of about 13 to 241 days. For stimulating the cultures, overlapping spike peptide pools were used, derived from SARS-CoV-2 as well as from the common cold coronaviruses HCoV-NL63, HCoV-OC43 and HCoV-229E. Control cultures used a CEFX viral epitope pool as positive control, an HIV-1 Nef peptide pool as negative control, or no peptide. In 10 COVID-19 convalescent patients and a handful of infection-naive healthy vaccine recipients, researchers compared the spike-specific CD4+ TCR repertoire from before mRNA vaccination with the repertoire from after. Points the paper makes about the study in general: Only a relatively small number of convalescent patients were included in the study, and early timepoints following natural infection were not analyzed. In convalescent patients, a median about 86% of post-vaccine SARS-CoV-2-reactive clones were detected only after vaccination, suggesting vaccine-specific priming. Of the vaccine-specific clones found in convalescent patients, nearly all (304 of 307) were mono-reactive for SARS-CoV-2 spike instead of being cross-reactive with common cold coronaviruses. The median number of SARS-CoV-2-reactive clonotypes rose from around 22 after infection to a few dozen after vaccination, but the change was not significant.

Concerning this clonotype itself: Its antigen remains unidentified. The input lacks base qualities; no much larger clone sits a single base away.

Libraries were made using PCR. DNA from cultured CD4+ T cells underwent TCR sequencing with the Oncomine TCR Beta short-read assay at the Johns Hopkins FTIC core. The QIAamp micro DNA kit was used to extract genomic DNA from the cultured CD4+ T cells. Oncomine TCR Beta libraries made from cultured CD4+ T cells were pooled using unique dual indexes and sequenced on an Illumina iSeq 100. Per the authors' processing: Non-productive sequences were removed, and CDR3s that did not start with C, did not end with F or W, or were shorter than 7 amino acids were discarded. Antigen-specific clonotypes were identified with the MANAFEST web application by comparing peptide-stimulated wells with reference and other culture wells. Positive clones required FDR below 0.05, an odds ratio above 5, and productive frequency above 0.1% in at least two of three replicate wells. Clonotypes that were significantly expanded in both SARS-CoV-2 spike wells and at least one common cold coronavirus spike condition were defined as cross-reactive. Similarity between CDR3 sequences was evaluated in R version 3.6.1 using Levenshtein distances (stringdist) and unrooted phylogenetic trees (ape). TCRdb itself trimmed the public reads at Q25 with fastp, ran MiXCR and retained productive beta chains. For every CDR3 protein sequence, its rows merge into one entry that carries the most common genes and DNA. These V and J calls are TCRdb output, not the study's own analysis. The sample data list 7,900 or so distinct CDR3 sequences, and 70% of these were observed just once. 37% of the sample is taken by the ten largest.

The CDR3, from cysteine to phenylalanine, totals 22 residues. The kept DNA is CDR3 alone, 66 bases in frame from the first base. The germline V gene encodes CDR1 WNHNN and CDR2 SYGVQD (reference sequence). Trimming at the junction amounts to 2 bases on V and 0 bases on J, and the germline ends lie 29 bases apart. Read against the paper, the sample's treatment or condition label means: approximately nine-day PBMC culture with coronavirus spike peptide pools or control peptides (ViraFEST assay). To expand antigen-specific T cells with peptide pools and then pick out the expanded clonotypes through TCR sequencing, the study relied on the ViraFEST assay. Positive SARS-CoV-2 PCR tests in the convalescent patients dated from March to December 2020, before Alpha, Beta and Delta variants emerged in the United States. Each well held roughly 2 million PBMCs cultured in IMDM containing roughly 5% human AB serum and roughly 9.7 IU/ml IL-2, with 8 to 10 ug/ml peptide pools added. On days 3 and 7, half of the culture medium was replaced with fresh IL-2-containing medium. CD4+ T cells were isolated after approximately ten days of culture through negative selection using the EasySep CD4+ T cell isolation kit. Ficoll-Paque Plus gradient centrifugation was used to isolate PBMCs from whole blood, and the isolated PBMCs were then either used fresh or cryopreserved at -140C. Each culture condition was generally run in triplicate wells.

The V and J genes are TRBV10-1 and TRBJ1-5, with no confident D gene call. Specimen: CD4+ T cells from blood, cultured in vitro. The receptor was derived from a human donor who had recovered from COVID-19. The CDR3 loop reads CASSETAPRPACGPYSNQPQHF. The nucleotide sequence is TGCGCCAGCAGTGAGACAGCTCCTCGGCCTGCCTGTGGCCCATATAGCAATCAGCCCCAGCATTTT.